This TCR beta chain comes out of a study of radiotherapy plus CTLA-4 blockade in lung cancer. Broader study findings: Tumor-origin TCR clones grew in blood after radiotherapy plus ipilimumab.

Sequencing was performed with immunoSEQ multiplex PCR; in TCRdb, only in-frame clones are kept and a portion is missing. This sample has about 100,000 clones, with approximately 83% found just once. Comment on this clone: As yet, its antigen is unknown.

Looked up from germline, CDR1 is LGHNT and CDR2 is FRNRAP. This CDR3 region has 17 residues. V was cut by 2 bases and J by 1 base, with 14 bases left in between. The V call is TRBV12-5, the J call TRBJ2-2; the D call may be TRBD1 or TRBD2 (5 bases each). The material was peripheral blood, obtained from a patient treated with radiotherapy plus ipilimumab. The origin of this receptor is a human donor with non-small cell lung cancer who had stable disease on radiotherapy plus ipilimumab. CDR3 sequence: CASGLLPGTRNTGELFF. The CDR3 DNA follows: TGTGCTAGTGGTTTGCTTCCCGGGACCCGGAACACCGGGGAGCTGTTTTTT.